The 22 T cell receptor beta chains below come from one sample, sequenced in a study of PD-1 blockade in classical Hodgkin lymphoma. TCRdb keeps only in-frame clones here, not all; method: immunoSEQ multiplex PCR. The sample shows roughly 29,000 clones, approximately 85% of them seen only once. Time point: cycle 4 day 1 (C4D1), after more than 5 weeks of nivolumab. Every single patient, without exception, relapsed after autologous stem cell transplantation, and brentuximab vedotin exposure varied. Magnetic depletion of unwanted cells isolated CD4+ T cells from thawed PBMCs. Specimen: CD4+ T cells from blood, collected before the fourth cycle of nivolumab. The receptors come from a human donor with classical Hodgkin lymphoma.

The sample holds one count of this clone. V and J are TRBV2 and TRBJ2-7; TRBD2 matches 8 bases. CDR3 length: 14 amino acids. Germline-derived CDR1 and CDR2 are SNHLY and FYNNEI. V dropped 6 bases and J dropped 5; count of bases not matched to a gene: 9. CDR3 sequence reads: CASRPRREVHEQYF. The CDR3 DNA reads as TGTGCCAGCAGACCCCGGCGGGAGGTCCACGAGCAGTACTTC.

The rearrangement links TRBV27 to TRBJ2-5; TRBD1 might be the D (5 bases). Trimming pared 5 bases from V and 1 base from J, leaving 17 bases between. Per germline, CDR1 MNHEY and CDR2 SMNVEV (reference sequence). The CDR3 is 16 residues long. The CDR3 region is CASSAFKQVVQETQYF. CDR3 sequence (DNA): TGTGCCAGCAGTGCTTTCAAACAGGTGGTCCAAGAGACCCAGTACTTC.

The CDR3 sequence: CASSPSGSSTGELFF. In DNA, the CDR3 is TGTGCCAGCAGCCCTAGCGGGAGCTCCACCGGGGAGCTGTTTTTT. The rearrangement links TRBV7-2 to TRBJ2-2, with 10 bases aligning to TRBD2. CDR1 SGHTA and CDR2 FQGNSA come from the germline V gene. The CDR3 sequence is 15 residues long. V lost 5 bases to trimming and J lost 4 bases; unmatched junction nucleotides: 4.

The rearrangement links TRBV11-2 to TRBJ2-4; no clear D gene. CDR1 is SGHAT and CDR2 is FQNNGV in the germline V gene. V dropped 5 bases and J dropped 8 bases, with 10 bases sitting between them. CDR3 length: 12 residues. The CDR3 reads CASSGTPDIQYF. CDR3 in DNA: TGTGCCAGCAGCGGCACCCCGGACATTCAGTACTTC.

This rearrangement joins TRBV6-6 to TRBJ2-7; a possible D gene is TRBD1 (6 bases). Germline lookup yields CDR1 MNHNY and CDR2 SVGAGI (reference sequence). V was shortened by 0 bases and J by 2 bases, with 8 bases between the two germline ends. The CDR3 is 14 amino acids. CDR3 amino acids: CASSYSGAAYEQYF. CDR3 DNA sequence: TGTGCCAGCAGTTACTCGGGGGCGGCCTACGAGCAGTACTTC.

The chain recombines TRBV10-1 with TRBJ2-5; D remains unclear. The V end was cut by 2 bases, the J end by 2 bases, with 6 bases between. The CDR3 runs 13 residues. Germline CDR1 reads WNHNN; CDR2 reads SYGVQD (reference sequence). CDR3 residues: CASSERLQETQYF. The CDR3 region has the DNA TGCGCCAGCAGTGAGCGGCTGCAAGAGACCCAGTACTTC.

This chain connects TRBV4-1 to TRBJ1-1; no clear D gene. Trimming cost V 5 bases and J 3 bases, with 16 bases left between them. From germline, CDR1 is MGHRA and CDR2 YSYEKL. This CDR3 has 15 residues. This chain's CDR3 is CASSRGPVGDTEAFF. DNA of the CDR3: TGCGCCAGCAGCAGAGGCCCCGTAGGAGACACTGAAGCTTTCTTT.

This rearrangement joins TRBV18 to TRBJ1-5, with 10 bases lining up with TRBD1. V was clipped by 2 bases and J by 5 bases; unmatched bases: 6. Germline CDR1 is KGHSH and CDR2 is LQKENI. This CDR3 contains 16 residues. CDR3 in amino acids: CASSPEGQGSDQPQHF. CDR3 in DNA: TGTGCCAGCTCACCAGAGGGACAGGGGTCTGATCAGCCCCAGCATTTT.

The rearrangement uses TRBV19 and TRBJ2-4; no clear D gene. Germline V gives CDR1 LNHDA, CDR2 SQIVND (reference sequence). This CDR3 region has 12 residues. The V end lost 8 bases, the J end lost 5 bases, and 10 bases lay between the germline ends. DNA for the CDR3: TGTGCCAGTTCCGTAACAGAAAACATTCAGTACTTC. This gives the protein CASSVTENIQYF.

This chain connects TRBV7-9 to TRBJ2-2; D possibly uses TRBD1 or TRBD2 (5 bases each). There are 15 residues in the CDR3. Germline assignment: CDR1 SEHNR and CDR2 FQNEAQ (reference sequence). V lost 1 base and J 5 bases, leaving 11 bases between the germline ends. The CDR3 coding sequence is TGTGCCAGCAGCTTAGGGGGGACGGAAACCGGGGAGCTGTTTTTT. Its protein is CASSLGGTETGELFF.

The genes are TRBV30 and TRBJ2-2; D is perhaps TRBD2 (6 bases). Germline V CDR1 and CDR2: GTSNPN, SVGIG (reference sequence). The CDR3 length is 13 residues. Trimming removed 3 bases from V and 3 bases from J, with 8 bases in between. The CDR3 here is CAWSGGYTGELFF. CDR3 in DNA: TGTGCCTGGAGCGGGGGATACACCGGGGAGCTGTTTTTT.

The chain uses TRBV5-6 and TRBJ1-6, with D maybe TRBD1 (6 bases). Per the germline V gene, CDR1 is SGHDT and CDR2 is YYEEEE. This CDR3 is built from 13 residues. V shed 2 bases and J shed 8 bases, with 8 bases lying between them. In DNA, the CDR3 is TGTGCCAGCAGCTTACAGGGTTATTCACCCCTCCACTTT. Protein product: CASSLQGYSPLHF.

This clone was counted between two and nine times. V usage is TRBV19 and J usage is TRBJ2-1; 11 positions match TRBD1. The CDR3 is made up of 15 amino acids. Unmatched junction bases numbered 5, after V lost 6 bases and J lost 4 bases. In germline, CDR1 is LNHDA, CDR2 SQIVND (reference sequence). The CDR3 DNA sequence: TGTGCCAGTAGGGGGGACAGGGGGAGTTACAATGAGCAGTTCTTC. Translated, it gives CASRGDRGSYNEQFF.

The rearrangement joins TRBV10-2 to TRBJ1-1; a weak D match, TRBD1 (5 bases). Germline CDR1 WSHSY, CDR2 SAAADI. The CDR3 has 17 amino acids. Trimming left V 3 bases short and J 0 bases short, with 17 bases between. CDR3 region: CASSDPQGGRMNTEAFF. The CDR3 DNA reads TGCGCCAGCAGTGACCCCCAGGGCGGAAGGATGAACACTGAAGCTTTCTTT.

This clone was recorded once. CDR3 DNA sequence: TGTGCCAGCAGTGAAGCGCTTCGACTAGCGGGAGGAGGTGAGAATGAGCAGTTCTTC. It translates to CASSEALRLAGGGENEQFF. The rearrangement joins TRBV2 to TRBJ2-1, with 13 bases lining up with TRBD2. Germline V lookup: CDR1 SNHLY, CDR2 FYNNEI. The CDR3 length is 19 residues. With 0 bases clipped from V and 7 bases from J, the junction kept 12 bases outside the gene matches. Looking up the rest from reference TRBV2 and TRBJ2-1 gives the full variable domain: EPEVTQTPSHQVTQMGQEVILRCVPISNHLYFYWYRQILGQKVEFLVSFYNNEISEKSEIFDDQFSVERPDGSNFTLKIRSTKLEDSAMYFCASSEALRLAGGGENEQFFGPGTRLTVL.

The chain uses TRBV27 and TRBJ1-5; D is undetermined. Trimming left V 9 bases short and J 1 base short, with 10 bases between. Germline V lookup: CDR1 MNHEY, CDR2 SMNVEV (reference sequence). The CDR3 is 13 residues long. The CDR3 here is CASQRRSNQPQHF. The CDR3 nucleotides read TGTGCCAGTCAAAGACGGAGCAATCAGCCCCAGCATTTT.

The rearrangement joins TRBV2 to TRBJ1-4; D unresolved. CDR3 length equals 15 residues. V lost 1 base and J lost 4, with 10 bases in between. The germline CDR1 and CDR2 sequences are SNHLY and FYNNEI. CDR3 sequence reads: CASSEGGLNNEKLFF. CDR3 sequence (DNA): TGTGCCAGCAGTGAAGGCGGGTTAAATAATGAAAAACTGTTTTTT.

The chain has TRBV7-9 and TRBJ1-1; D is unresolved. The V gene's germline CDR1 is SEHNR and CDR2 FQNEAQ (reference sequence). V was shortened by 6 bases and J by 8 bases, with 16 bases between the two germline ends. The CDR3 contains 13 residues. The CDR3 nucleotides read TGTGCCAGCAGTGCTCTCTCTGGCGGGGAAGCTTTCTTT. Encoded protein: CASSALSGGEAFF.

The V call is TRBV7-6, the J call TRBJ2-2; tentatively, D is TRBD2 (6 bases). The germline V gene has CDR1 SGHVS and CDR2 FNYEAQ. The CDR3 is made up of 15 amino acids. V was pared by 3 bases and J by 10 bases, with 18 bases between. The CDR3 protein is CASSFGTSAWEELFF. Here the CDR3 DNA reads TGTGCCAGCAGCTTCGGGACTTCTGCTTGGGAGGAGCTGTTTTTT.

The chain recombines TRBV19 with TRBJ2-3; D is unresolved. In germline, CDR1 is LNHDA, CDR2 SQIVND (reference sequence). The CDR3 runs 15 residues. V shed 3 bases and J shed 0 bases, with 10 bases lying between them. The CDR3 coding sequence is TGTGCCAGTAGTATTAGATTAACTAGCACAGATACGCAGTATTTT. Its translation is CASSIRLTSTDTQYF.

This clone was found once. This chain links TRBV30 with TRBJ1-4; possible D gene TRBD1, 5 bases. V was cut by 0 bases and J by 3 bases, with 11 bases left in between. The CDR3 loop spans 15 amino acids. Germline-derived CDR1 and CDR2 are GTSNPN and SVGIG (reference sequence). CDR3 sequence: CAWSVRAGSNEKLFF. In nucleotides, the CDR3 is TGTGCCTGGAGTGTAAGGGCAGGGTCTAATGAAAAACTGTTTTTT.

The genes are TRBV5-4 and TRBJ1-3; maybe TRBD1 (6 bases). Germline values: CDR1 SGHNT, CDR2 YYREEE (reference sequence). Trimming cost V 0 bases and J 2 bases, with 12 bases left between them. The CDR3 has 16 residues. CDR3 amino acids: CASSLAGGAAGNTIYF. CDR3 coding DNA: TGTGCCAGCAGCTTGGCGGGGGGGGCAGCTGGAAACACCATATATTTT. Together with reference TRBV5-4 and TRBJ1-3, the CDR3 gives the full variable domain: ETGVTQSPTHLIKTRGQQVTLRCSSQSGHNTVSWYQQALGQGPQFIFQYYREEENGRGNFPPRFSGLQFPNYSSELNVNALELDDSALYLCASSLAGGAAGNTIYFGEGSWLTVV.